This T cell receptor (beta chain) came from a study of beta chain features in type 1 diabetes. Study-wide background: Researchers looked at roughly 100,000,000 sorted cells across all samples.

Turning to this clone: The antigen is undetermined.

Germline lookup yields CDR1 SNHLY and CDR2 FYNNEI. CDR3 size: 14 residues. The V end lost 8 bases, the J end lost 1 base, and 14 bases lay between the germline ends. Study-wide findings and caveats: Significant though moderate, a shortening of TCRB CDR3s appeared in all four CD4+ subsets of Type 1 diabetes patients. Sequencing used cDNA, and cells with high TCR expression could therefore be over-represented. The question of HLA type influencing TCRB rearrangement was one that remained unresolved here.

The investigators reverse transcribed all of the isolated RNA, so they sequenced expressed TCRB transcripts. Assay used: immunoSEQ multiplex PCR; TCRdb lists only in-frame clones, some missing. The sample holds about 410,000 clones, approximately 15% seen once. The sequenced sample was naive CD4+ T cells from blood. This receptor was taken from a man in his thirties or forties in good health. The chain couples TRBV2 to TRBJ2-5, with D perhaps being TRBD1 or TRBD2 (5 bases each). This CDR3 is CASARGRGQETQYF. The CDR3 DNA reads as TGTGCCAGCGCTCGGGGAAGGGGCCAAGAGACCCAGTACTTC.